The clone carrying this T cell receptor (beta chain) was recorded a few times. Antigen: not known. In the PCR, 60 Vbeta and 13 Jbeta primers were used. The method was immunoSEQ multiplex PCR; TCRdb's version includes in-frame clones alone and lacks a portion of them. The sample lists about 160,000 clones, approximately 75% occurring once. The data were taken from a study of cytomegalovirus exposure and HLA in healthy donors. Findings and caveats of the study: In a later analysis, the majority of CMV-associated beta chains seemingly showed HLA restriction. Later, an analysis showed that TCR beta chains associated with HLA were more clonally expanded than others that were equally common. In a later analysis, specific HLA alleles were associated with some 16,000 TCR beta sequences at a 0.05 false discovery rate.

Germline V gene sequence: CDR1 MRHNA, CDR2 SNTAGT. V lost 5 bases to trimming and J lost 1 base, with 8 bases between them. This CDR3 spans 13 amino acids. The sequence derives from a woman under 30 in good health and CMV-seronegative. This rearrangement joins TRBV6-4 to TRBJ1-1, with D uncertain. Input material: PBMCs. CDR3 amino acids: CASSWASNTEAFF. In nucleotides, the CDR3 is TGTGCCAGCAGTTGGGCATCGAACACTGAAGCTTTCTTT.